This T cell receptor (beta chain) was sequenced in a study of blood T cell repertoires in COVID-19. The wider study: Italy, Spain and the United States were the sources of the convalescent and acute COVID-19 samples.

Here immunoSEQ multiplex PCR was the method, and the copy in TCRdb shows in-frame clones only, minus some. The table lists some 120,000 clones, 70% to 90% of them singletons. Germline CDR1 WSHSY, CDR2 SAAADI. V was shortened by 2 bases and J by 0 bases, with 11 bases between the two germline ends. The CDR3 consists of 17 residues. Sequenced material: peripheral blood. This receptor was obtained from a woman older than 75 with acute or convalescent COVID-19. J is TRBJ1-6 and V is TRBV10-2; D is uncertain. The CDR3, as DNA: TGCGCCAGCAGTGAGAGCCAGAGGAGCTCCTATAATTCACCCCTCCACTTT. Amino acids: CASSESQRSSYNSPLHF.